These 32 T cell receptor beta chains share one sample of origin, sequenced in a study of PD-L1 blockade in urothelial cancer. Specified time point: pretreatment peripheral blood. Clones were sequenced by immunoSEQ multiplex PCR, and TCRdb holds only the in-frame ones, with some missing. The table records about 52,000 clones, roughly 82% of them present only once. The specimen was PBMCs, collected around atezolizumab (anti-PD-L1) treatment. These receptors were collected from a man aged 50 to 60 with urothelial cancer.

CDR3 region: CAWSRGGQGNQPQHF. In DNA form, the CDR3 reads TGTGCCTGGAGCCGAGGAGGACAGGGGAATCAGCCCCAGCATTTT. The V and J genes are TRBV30 and TRBJ1-5; 9 nucleotides align to TRBD1. V lost 3 bases, J lost 4 bases, and 7 bases stayed unmatched. This CDR3 contains 15 residues. CDR1 is GTSNPN, CDR2 SVGIG, per germline (reference sequence).

The rearrangement links TRBV10-3 to TRBJ2-7; TRBD2 aligns across 13 bases. Germline V gives CDR1 ENHRY, CDR2 SYGVKD. The junction had 5 bases not matched to a gene; V was cut back by 6 bases and J by 0 bases. The CDR3 spans 16 residues. In DNA form, the CDR3 reads TGTGCCATCAGCCCCGGGACTAGCGGGATCTCCTACGAGCAGTACTTC. Translating it yields CAISPGTSGISYEQYF.

The CDR3 DNA sequence: TGTGCCAGCAGCGTAGTAGGCGGAAGCACAGATACGCAGTATTTT. Protein sequence: CASSVVGGSTDTQYF. The rearrangement links TRBV9 to TRBJ2-3, with D unresolved. CDR1 and CDR2 (germline): SGDLS, YYNGEE. This CDR3 is built from 15 residues. V was clipped by 0 bases and J by 0 bases, with 8 bases between them.

The chain employs TRBV9 and TRBJ2-7; D is perhaps TRBD1 (5 bases). The ends were cut back, 2 bases at V and 7 bases at J, with 10 bases in the middle. This CDR3 is 12 amino acids long. CDR1 is SGDLS and CDR2 is YYNGEE in the germline V gene. The CDR3 is CASSVGPGEQYF. DNA of the CDR3: TGTGCCAGCAGCGTCGGACCAGGGGAGCAGTACTTC.

The chain links TRBV5-4 to TRBJ2-5; D is ambiguous. The V end lost 0 bases, the J end lost 5 bases, and 5 bases lay between the germline ends. CDR1 is SGHNT, CDR2 YYREEE, per germline (reference sequence). The CDR3 contains 12 residues. This chain's CDR3 is CASSLAGETQYF. For the CDR3, the DNA is TGTGCCAGCAGCTTGGCAGGCGAGACCCAGTACTTC.

A single count supports this clone. The gene calls are TRBV7-2 and TRBJ2-4, with 9 bases matching TRBD1. Losses at the gene ends were 5 bases for V and 7 bases for J; bases not matched to a gene: 9. This CDR3 has 15 residues. Germline V CDR1 and CDR2: SGHTA, FQGNSA. The CDR3 nucleotides are TGTGCCAGCAGCCCGGGGGACAGGGCAGGGAACATTCAGTACTTC. It specifies CASSPGDRAGNIQYF.

The genes are TRBV6-6 and TRBJ1-1, with 8 positions matching TRBD1. The V segment lost 5 bases and the J segment 10 bases; nucleotides outside the gene matches: 15. The CDR3 contains 15 residues. The germline V gene has CDR1 MNHNY and CDR2 SVGAGI (reference sequence). CDR3 residues: CASSPAGDRGGRAFF. The CDR3 coding sequence is TGTGCCAGCAGTCCCGCCGGTGACAGGGGAGGGAGAGCTTTCTTT.

The gene calls are TRBV27 and TRBJ2-5; 8 bases agree with TRBD1. Germline values: CDR1 MNHEY, CDR2 SMNVEV (reference sequence). Trimming took 1 base from V and 2 from J; bases not matched to a gene: 9. The CDR3 loop spans 17 amino acids. CDR3 region: CASSLFSPGGLQETQYF. The CDR3 bases are TGTGCCAGCAGTTTATTTTCGCCAGGGGGCTTGCAAGAGACCCAGTACTTC.

The V gene is TRBV29-1, the J gene TRBJ2-4, with unresolved D. Deletions cut 1 base from V and 6 bases from J, with 7 bases between. CDR1 is SQVTM and CDR2 is ANQGSEA in the germline V gene. There are 12 residues in the CDR3. In DNA, the CDR3 is TGCAGCGTTGAAGCGGGTGCAAACATTCAGTACTTC. Its translation: CSVEAGANIQYF.

The chain couples TRBV5-1 to TRBJ1-2; 8 nucleotides line up with TRBD1. Trimming cost V 4 bases and J 6 bases; bases outside gene matches: 8. The CDR3 loop spans 14 amino acids. Germline V gene lookup returns CDR1 SGHRS and CDR2 YFSETQ. The CDR3 DNA is TGCGCCAGCAGCGAGAATAAGGGACAGGATGGCTACACCTTC. Protein sequence: CASSENKGQDGYTF.

The chain employs TRBV6-5 and TRBJ1-2; 8 bases map to TRBD1. The CDR3 consists of 14 residues. Germline V gene data show CDR1 as MNHEY and CDR2 as SVGAGI. With 1 base clipped from V and 6 bases from J, the junction kept 4 bases outside the gene matches. CDR3 nucleotide sequence: TGTGCCAGCAGTTACTACAGGGGGGGGGATGGCTACACCTTC. The encoded protein is CASSYYRGGDGYTF.

The V call is TRBV29-1, the J call TRBJ2-3; 7 nucleotides agree with TRBD1. This CDR3 is built from 14 residues. V gave up 8 bases and J gave up 2 bases; unmatched junction bases: 10. The germline gives CDR1 SQVTM, CDR2 ANQGSEA. Here the CDR3 reads CSTPGQLITDTQYF. Here the CDR3 DNA reads TGCAGCACCCCGGGACAGCTGATCACAGATACGCAGTATTTT.

The rearrangement joins TRBV7-9 to TRBJ2-7; D gene unclear. CDR1 and CDR2 (germline): SEHNR, FQNEAQ (reference sequence). This CDR3 contains 14 residues. With 1 base removed from V and 3 bases from J, the gap between germline ends came to 10 bases. The CDR3 sequence: CASSLDYGFYEQYF. CDR3 in DNA: TGTGCCAGCAGCTTAGACTACGGTTTCTACGAGCAGTACTTC.

This chain uses TRBV5-5 with TRBJ1-2; D perhaps matches TRBD1 (6 bases). The germline gives CDR1 SGHKS, CDR2 YYEKEE (reference sequence). The CDR3 has 14 amino acids. V was trimmed by 5 bases and J by 3 bases, leaving 14 bases between them. The CDR3 DNA is TGTGCCAGCAGGGGAAACACAGGGCACTATGGCTACACCTTC. Encoded protein: CASRGNTGHYGYTF.

The V and J genes are TRBV23-1 and TRBJ2-7; TRBD2 is a possible D gene (6 bases). TRBV23-1 carries the ORF label, with uncertain function. The germline V and J ends were trimmed by 2 bases and 1 base, with 15 bases remaining between them. The CDR3 spans 16 residues. The CDR3 protein is CASSQTPPGLSYEQYF. CDR3 coding DNA: TGCGCCAGCAGTCAAACCCCCCCGGGACTGTCCTACGAGCAGTACTTC.

The chain is built from TRBV2 and TRBJ2-5; 9 nucleotides match TRBD1. Germline V gives CDR1 SNHLY, CDR2 FYNNEI. The CDR3 length is 14 residues. J gave up 2 bases and V 6 bases, and 4 bases lay outside the gene matches. The DNA for the CDR3 is TGTGCCAGCAGGATGGGACAGGGTCAAGAGACCCAGTACTTC. The encoded protein is CASRMGQGQETQYF.

This clone was recorded once. The rearrangement joins TRBV6-5 to TRBJ1-5, with 9 positions matching TRBD1. The ends lost 5 bases at V and 7 bases at J; junction bases unmatched: 6. The CDR3 runs 14 residues. CDR1 is MNHEY and CDR2 is SVGAGI in the germline V gene. The CDR3 loop reads CASSGTGQEQPQHF. For the CDR3, the DNA is TGTGCCAGCAGTGGGACAGGGCAGGAACAGCCCCAGCATTTT.

V is TRBV28 and J is TRBJ2-6, with D uncertain. Germline V lookup: CDR1 MDHEN, CDR2 SYDVKM. Deletions cut 3 bases from V and 3 bases from J, with 3 bases between. This CDR3 region has 13 residues. The CDR3 DNA is TGTGCCAGCAGTTTTAGTGGGGCCAACGTCCTGACTTTC. Encoded protein: CASSFSGANVLTF.

V is TRBV7-2 and J is TRBJ1-5; 8 bases map to TRBD1. CDR3 length: 13 residues. The J segment lost 6 bases and the V segment lost 5 bases, leaving 3 bases of the junction unmatched. Germline CDR1 reads SGHTA; CDR2 reads FQGNSA. The CDR3 sequence is CASSPGGVQPQHF. The DNA for the CDR3 is TGTGCCAGCAGCCCAGGGGGCGTTCAGCCCCAGCATTTT.

The chain uses TRBV18 and TRBJ2-3; TRBD2 agrees at 7 bases. V was clipped by 3 bases and J by 4 bases; unmatched bases: 4. CDR3 length equals 14 residues. Germline V gene sequence: CDR1 KGHSH, CDR2 LQKENI. The CDR3 sequence: CASSPGGVADTQYF. CDR3 sequence (DNA): TGTGCCAGCTCACCTGGGGGGGTAGCAGATACGCAGTATTTT. The full variable domain, with the rest looked up from reference TRBV18 and TRBJ2-3, is NAGVMQNPRHLVRRRGQEARLRCSPMKGHSHVYWYRQLPEEGLKFMVYLQKENIIDESGMPKERFSAEFPKEGPSILRIQQVVRGDSAAYFCASSPGGVADTQYFGPGTRLTVL.

The rearrangement joins TRBV5-1 to TRBJ2-1; 11 nucleotides line up with TRBD2. Per the germline V gene, CDR1 is SGHRS and CDR2 is YFSETQ. Losses at the gene ends were 0 bases for V and 8 bases for J; bases not matched to a gene: 7. This CDR3 has 16 amino acids. The CDR3 loop is CASSLAVAGGLDEQFF. The CDR3 DNA sequence: TGCGCCAGCAGCTTGGCGGTAGCGGGAGGGCTGGATGAGCAGTTCTTC. The full variable domain, rest sourced from reference TRBV5-1 and TRBJ2-1, is KAGVTQTPRYLIKTRGQQVTLSCSPISGHRSVSWYQQTPGQGLQFLFEYFSETQRNKGNFPGRFSGRQFSNSRSEMNVSTLELGDSALYLCASSLAVAGGLDEQFFGPGTRLTVL.

The CDR3 sequence: CASRNTGHNEQFF. In nucleotides, the CDR3 is TGTGCCAGCAGGAACACAGGGCACAATGAGCAGTTCTTC. The V call is TRBV27, the J call TRBJ2-1; tentative D call: TRBD1 (6 bases). V lost 6 bases to trimming and J lost 5 bases, with 11 bases between them. This CDR3 region has 13 residues. Germline V gives CDR1 MNHEY, CDR2 SMNVEV (reference sequence).

The chain uses TRBV10-1 and TRBJ2-2; D perhaps matches TRBD1 (5 bases). The V end was cut by 0 bases, the J end by 1 base, with 15 bases between. There are 18 residues in the CDR3. Germline values: CDR1 WNHNN, CDR2 SYGVQD (reference sequence). The CDR3 DNA reads TGCGCCAGCAGTGAGTCTGCGTCCTGGGGCCAGAACACCGGGGAGCTGTTTTTT. Protein product: CASSESASWGQNTGELFF.

The chain recombines TRBV28 with TRBJ1-3; 8 nucleotides match TRBD1. The CDR3 extends over 15 amino acids. With 1 base clipped from V and 2 bases from J, the junction kept 1 base outside the gene matches. CDR1 and CDR2 (germline): MDHEN, SYDVKM. CDR3 coding DNA: TGTGCCAGCAGTTTATTGACAGGGGCTGGAAACACCATATATTTT. Its translation is CASSLLTGAGNTIYF.

CDR3 coding DNA: TGTGCCAGTAGTCCCCGGACAGGGGTTACAGATACGCAGTATTTT. Amino acid sequence: CASSPRTGVTDTQYF. The V gene is TRBV19, the J gene TRBJ2-3; TRBD1 aligns across 9 bases. This CDR3 spans 15 amino acids. In germline, CDR1 is LNHDA, CDR2 SQIVND (reference sequence). V dropped 5 bases and J dropped 3; count of bases not matched to a gene: 6.

The J gene is TRBJ2-5, the V gene TRBV10-1; TRBD1 is a possible D gene (5 bases). V dropped 0 bases and J dropped 3 bases, with 8 bases sitting between them. The CDR3 length is 14 residues. Germline CDR1 reads WNHNN; CDR2 reads SYGVQD (reference sequence). The CDR3 sequence: CASSESIGEETQYF. CDR3 DNA: TGCGCCAGCAGTGAGTCGATAGGGGAAGAGACCCAGTACTTC.

This chain uses TRBV10-1 with TRBJ2-5; D perhaps matches TRBD1 (6 bases). Trimming removed 3 bases at V and 0 bases at J, with 14 bases between. CDR3 length equals 16 residues. The germline CDR1 and CDR2 sequences are WNHNN and SYGVQD (reference sequence). CDR3 protein: CASSETGFGDQETQYF. CDR3 coding DNA: TGCGCCAGCAGTGAAACAGGGTTCGGGGACCAAGAGACCCAGTACTTC.

This chain's CDR3 is CASENFTSGRRTDTQYF. CDR3 DNA: TGTGCCAGCGAGAATTTTACTAGCGGGAGAAGAACAGATACGCAGTATTTT. The V call is TRBV2, the J call TRBJ2-3; 11 bases match TRBD2. V trimming: 8 bases; J trimming: 3 bases; junction bases outside the gene matches: 13. The CDR3 totals 17 residues. Per germline, CDR1 SNHLY and CDR2 FYNNEI.

The chain links TRBV19 to TRBJ2-7, with a weak D call TRBD1 (5 bases). This CDR3 is built from 16 residues. V was clipped by 6 bases and J by 9 bases, with 27 bases between them. Germline CDR1 and CDR2: LNHDA and SQIVND (reference sequence). The CDR3 here is CASSPRSGQKGGRQYF. In DNA, the CDR3 is TGTGCCAGTAGCCCTCGTTCCGGACAAAAAGGTGGCCGGCAGTACTTC.

The chain uses TRBV27 and TRBJ2-2; D is ambiguous. Germline CDR1 and CDR2: MNHEY and SMNVEV (reference sequence). The CDR3 extends over 14 amino acids. V was trimmed by 4 bases and J by 7 bases, leaving 13 bases between them. The CDR3 bases are TGTGCCAGCAGTTCCCCAGGCCCATACGGGGAGCTGTTTTTT. Its translation is CASSSPGPYGELFF.

The chain couples TRBV6-1 to TRBJ1-6; no clear D gene. This CDR3 spans 13 amino acids. Germline V gives CDR1 MNHNS, CDR2 SASEGT. The V end was cut by 0 bases, the J end by 8 bases, with 5 bases between. CDR3 bases: TGTGCCAGCAGTGAAGCCGTTTATTCACCCCTCCACTTT. This gives the protein CASSEAVYSPLHF.

This chain links TRBV9 with TRBJ2-3; D may be TRBD2 (7 bases). Trimming left V 4 bases short and J 1 base short, with 13 bases between. Germline CDR1 SGDLS, CDR2 YYNGEE. The CDR3 extends over 15 amino acids. DNA for the CDR3: TGTGCCAGCAGCAAAGGGGGGGGCCGCACAGATACGCAGTATTTT. This gives the protein CASSKGGGRTDTQYF.